These T cell receptor beta chains were read from a single sample in a study of regulatory T cells in long-lasting Graves disease. TCRdb used MiXCR to reprocess the multiplex PCR reads, holding one entry per CDR3 protein. There are 360,000 or so distinct CDR3 sequences in the sample; approximately 25% occur only once, and approximately 30% lies in the top ten. The sequenced sample was peripheral blood mononuclear cells (PBMCs), obtained when the disease was refractory, from a patient treated with antithyroid drugs. Receptors were obtained from a middle-aged woman with Graves disease. Each CDR3 is given with its conserved first and last residue. The D gene is left open where the match is weak. Clone size, where shown, is once, few, many, or a class for clones that have expanded.

V	size	J	D	DNA	CDR3
TRBV11-2	many	TRBJ2-5	.	TGTGCCAGCAGCTTTAAAGTACAGGGATGGGAGACCCAGTACTTC	CASSFKVQGWETQYF
TRBV20-1	many	TRBJ2-5	.	TGCAGTGCTAGAGGGGTACTAGCCCAGGGGACCCAGTACTTC	CSARGVLAQGTQYF
TRBV7-2	many	TRBJ2-5	.	TGTGCCAGCAGCTCAACACCGGGACCGACGTTACCGGAGACCCAGTACTTC	CASSSTPGPTLPETQYF
TRBV20-1	few	TRBJ1-2	.	TGCAGTGCTAGAAGACAGGACGCCTATGGCTACACCTTC	CSARRQDAYGYTF
TRBV20-1	.	TRBJ2-2	TRBD2	TGCAGTGCTAGTTCTAGCGGGGGGGGGGAGCTGTTTTTT	CSASSSGGGELFF
TRBV12-3/TRBV12-4	.	TRBJ2-3	TRBD1	TGTGCCAGCAGTTTAGGGACAGGGGGCCGTACAGATACGCAGTATTTT	CASSLGTGGRTDTQYF
TRBV10-2	few	TRBJ1-1	.	TGCGCCAGCAGTGATATACGGCAGACTGAAGCTTTCTTT	CASSDIRQTEAFF
TRBV13	.	TRBJ1-5	TRBD1	TGTGCCAGCAGAAAGCGTCGGGACAGGGAATCGCCCCAGCATTTT	CASRKRRDRESPQHF
TRBV6-2/TRBV6-3	few	TRBJ2-3	.	TGTGCCAGCAGTTACGAGGTGGGCCAGGACTTCACAGATACGCAGTATTTT	CASSYEVGQDFTDTQYF
TRBV11-2	.	TRBJ1-3	.	TGTGCCAGCAGCTTAGATCTCTGGGGGGATAGACGTGGAAACACCATATATTTT	CASSLDLWGDRRGNTIYF
TRBV4-1	.	TRBJ2-5	.	TGCGCCAGCAGCCTCCGGGTCCCCCCTCGAGAGACCCAGTACTTC	CASSLRVPPRETQYF
TRBV11-2	many	TRBJ2-7	TRBD1	TGTGCCAGCAGCCAAACCGGGACAGTCGTCGAGCAGTACTTC	CASSQTGTVVEQYF
TRBV28	many	TRBJ2-7	.	TGTGCCAGCAGTTTATTGCAGGGAGTTCCCTACGAGCAGTACTTC	CASSLLQGVPYEQYF
TRBV20-1	.	TRBJ2-1	TRBD2	TGCAGTGCCGTACTCGGGAGGGTCACCATATCCAATGAGCAGTTCTTC	CSAVLGRVTISNEQFF
TRBV19	few	TRBJ2-7	.	TGTGCCAGTAGTATACAGTTCAACTACGAGCAGTACTTC	CASSIQFNYEQYF
TRBV11-2	few	TRBJ2-2	.	TGTGCCAGCAGCTTATGGGGGGGCGCTTCGGACACCGGGGAGCTGTTTTTT	CASSLWGGASDTGELFF
TRBV20-1	.	TRBJ2-7	TRBD2	TGCAGTGCTAGGGACCGACTAGCGGGGGCCTACGAGCAGTACTTC	CSARDRLAGAYEQYF
TRBV12-3/TRBV12-4	many	TRBJ1-1	.	TGTGCCAGCAGTTTTGGGGATGGAGCTTTCTTT	CASSFGDGAFF
TRBV7-9	few	TRBJ2-7	TRBD2	TGTGCCAGCAGTCGGCTAGCGGGAGCTAGTAACGAGCAGTACTTC	CASSRLAGASNEQYF
TRBV5-5	many	TRBJ2-7	.	TGTGCCAGCACCCATACCGGGACGCTCAGCTCCTACGAGCAGTACTTC	CASTHTGTLSSYEQYF
TRBV2	.	TRBJ2-1	TRBD2	TGTGCCAGCCGGGGACTAGCGGGACGGTATGAGCAGTTCTTC	CASRGLAGRYEQFF
TRBV11-2	.	TRBJ1-1	.	TGTGCCAGCAGCCCTCAGGGGCCCTTGAACACTGAAGCTTTCTTT	CASSPQGPLNTEAFF
TRBV7-2	many	TRBJ1-2	TRBD1	TGTGCCAGCAGCCCGCCGGCCGGGACAGGGTATGGCTACACCTTC	CASSPPAGTGYGYTF
TRBV27	many	TRBJ1-1	.	TGTGCCAGCAAAAGACGGATTTACACTGAAGCTTTCTTT	CASKRRIYTEAFF
TRBV30	few	TRBJ1-5	.	TGTGCCTGGAGTGTACGAAGATACCTGAGCAATCAGCCCCAGCATTTT	CAWSVRRYLSNQPQHF
TRBV6-2/TRBV6-3	few	TRBJ2-7	.	TGTGCCAGGGCTGTAAGGTTGGGTCACGAGCAGTACTTC	CARAVRLGHEQYF
TRBV29-1	many	TRBJ1-1	.	TGCAGCGCGAGGGGCTACACTGAAGCTTTCTTT	CSARGYTEAFF
TRBV20-1	.	TRBJ1-2	.	TGCAGTGCTCCTCCCGGGGACCGAGGCTACACCTTC	CSAPPGDRGYTF
TRBV29-1	many	TRBJ1-1	.	TGCAGCGTCAGGACTTTCGCGGGCACTGAAGCTTTCTTT	CSVRTFAGTEAFF